This TCR beta chain was identified during a study of CD4+ T cells in melanoma. Study findings and constraints: In melanoma, neoantigen-specific CD4+ T cells reportedly differed in differentiation state.

Assay: immunoSEQ multiplex PCR; the TCRdb copy retains only in-frame clones and omits some. Of some 9,500 clones in the sample, approximately 61% were seen once. This CDR3 is built from 16 residues. The V gene lost 0 bases and the J gene lost 2 bases, with 15 bases spanning the gap. The germline V gene has CDR1 SGHTS and CDR2 YDEGEE. About this clone itself: The antigen is undetermined.

Sequencing input: cells from a culture (not recorded whether cultured in vitro). This sequence originates from a human donor with melanoma. The chain has TRBV5-8 and TRBJ2-7; a possible D gene is TRBD1 (6 bases). The CDR3 DNA is TGTGCCAGCAGCTTGGGTTTCTGGACAGCCACCTACGAGCAGTACTTC. It codes for CASSLGFWTATYEQYF. The whole variable domain, remainder taken from reference TRBV5-8 and TRBJ2-7, is EAGVTQSPTHLIKTRGQQATLRCSPISGHTSVYWYQQALGLGLQFLLWYDEGEERNRGNFPPRFSGRQFPNYSSELNVNALELEDSALYLCASSLGFWTATYEQYFGPGTRLTVT.